This is a list of T cell receptor beta chains from one sample in a study of cytomegalovirus exposure and HLA in healthy donors. The data were produced by immunoSEQ multiplex PCR, yet TCRdb's version contains in-frame clones alone and is incomplete. The table includes 70,000 to 80,000 clones, almost 85% detected once. Sequenced: PBMCs. The receptor source for this set is a man in his late teens or twenties in good health and CMV-seronegative. Each CDR3 is given with its conserved first and last residue. The D gene is left open where the match is weak. The size entry is marked missing in some rows and otherwise reads once, few, many or a size class.

d_call	v_call	j_call	cdr3_length	clone_size	cdr3_nt	cdr3_aa
TRBD1	TRBV19	TRBJ1-6	16	NA	TGTGCCAGTACCTTCGGACAGGGTGTCGCAAATTCACCCCTCCACTTT	CASTFGQGVANSPLHF
TRBD2	TRBV19	TRBJ2-1	16	NA	TGTGCCAGTAGCCCACCGGGGGGGGTCTCCTACAATGAGCAGTTCTTC	CASSPPGGVSYNEQFF
NA	TRBV6-6	TRBJ1-5	16	NA	TGTGCCAGCAGTTATTACAGGGTTTTAAGCAATCAGCCCCAGCATTTT	CASSYYRVLSNQPQHF
NA	TRBV5-4	TRBJ1-1	14	NA	TGTGCCAGCAGCTTGATCAGGGGCGGCACTGAAGCTTTCTTT	CASSLIRGGTEAFF
NA	TRBV6-1	TRBJ2-7	13	NA	TGTGCCAGCAGTGCAGAAACAGGGTACGAGCAGTACTTC	CASSAETGYEQYF
TRBD1	TRBV9	TRBJ2-3	16	NA	TGTGCCAGCAGCGTCTACAGGGGTAGGAGCACAGATACGCAGTATTTT	CASSVYRGRSTDTQYF
TRBD2	TRBV9	TRBJ2-3	15	few	TGTGCCAGCAGCCCTAGCGGGATTGTCTGGGATACGCAGTATTTT	CASSPSGIVWDTQYF
NA	TRBV7-3	TRBJ1-1	13	NA	TGTGCCAGCAGCGTACAGCAGAACACTGAAGCTTTCTTT	CASSVQQNTEAFF
TRBD1	TRBV10-3	TRBJ2-7	13	NA	TGTGCCATCAGCGGACAGGGGCCCTACGAGCAGTACTTC	CAISGQGPYEQYF
TRBD1	TRBV28	TRBJ2-5	15	NA	TGTGCCAGCAGCTACGGGACAGGACTCCAAGAGACCCAGTACTTC	CASSYGTGLQETQYF
TRBD1	TRBV6-1	TRBJ2-7	15	medium-sized	TGTGCCAGCAGTGAAGTGGGGACAGGGGGCTACGAGCAGTACTTC	CASSEVGTGGYEQYF
NA	TRBV27	TRBJ2-5	14	once	TGTGCCAGCAGTACGACTAGGGCGCAAGAGACCCAGTACTTC	CASSTTRAQETQYF
TRBD1	TRBV28	TRBJ2-1	15	NA	TGTGCCAGCACCCTAGCTGGACAGGGGTCCGATGAGCAGTTCTTC	CASTLAGQGSDEQFF
NA	TRBV28	TRBJ1-2	13	NA	TGTGCCAGCATCACTTTAGCAGCATATGGCTACACCTTC	CASITLAAYGYTF
TRBD1	TRBV28	TRBJ1-2	16	NA	TGTGCCAGCAGGGCCCCGGCCAGGGGGCTGAACTATGGCTACACCTTC	CASRAPARGLNYGYTF
TRBD2	TRBV27	TRBJ2-5	15	few	TGTGCCAGCAGTTCCCCCGGGGAGGGCCTAAAGACCCAGTACTTC	CASSSPGEGLKTQYF
NA	TRBV14	TRBJ2-1	12	NA	TGTGCCAGCAGCCCACTAGCTCCTGAGCAGTTCTTC	CASSPLAPEQFF
NA	TRBV7-9	TRBJ2-6	12	NA	TGTGCCAGCCACTCTGGGGCCAACGTCCTGACTTTC	CASHSGANVLTF
NA	TRBV28	TRBJ1-1	11	once	TGTGCCAGCAGTCCAGGACAGGAAGCTTTCTTT	CASSPGQEAFF
NA	TRBV4-1	TRBJ1-4	15	NA	TGCGCCAGCAGCCAGACAGGACTTCCTAATGAAAAACTGTTTTTT	CASSQTGLPNEKLFF
NA	TRBV10-2	TRBJ2-3	13	NA	TGCGCCAGCAGTTCAGGGTTCCCAGATACGCAGTATTTT	CASSSGFPDTQYF
TRBD1	TRBV14	TRBJ1-6	18	NA	TGTGCCAGCAGCCAAGTGGGACAGGGTTTCTTTCAGCATTCACCCCTCCACTTT	CASSQVGQGFFQHSPLHF
TRBD1	TRBV2	TRBJ2-7	15	NA	TGTGCCAGCAGTGAAGGAGGGACAGGGGGGGACGAGCAGTACTTC	CASSEGGTGGDEQYF
NA	TRBV5-4	TRBJ1-1	14	NA	TGTGCCAGCAGCTTGGAGGGGCTGCATACTGAAGCTTTCTTT	CASSLEGLHTEAFF
TRBD2	TRBV15	TRBJ2-3	16	NA	TGTGCCACCAGCAGAGGGACTAGCGGGAGCACAGATACGCAGTATTTT	CATSRGTSGSTDTQYF
TRBD2	TRBV19	TRBJ2-3	17	NA	TGTGCCAGTAGTCCGCCTAGCGGGAGGCCTAGCACAGATACGCAGTATTTT	CASSPPSGRPSTDTQYF
TRBD1	TRBV7-2	TRBJ2-7	15	NA	TGTGCCAGCAGCCAGGGACAGGGGGTCTCCTACGAGCAGTACTTC	CASSQGQGVSYEQYF
NA	TRBV28	TRBJ2-5	13	NA	TGTGCCAGCAACTTCTGGGGGCGAGAGACCCAGTACTTC	CASNFWGRETQYF
TRBD1	TRBV5-1	TRBJ1-1	17	once	TGCGCCAGCAGCTTGAGTCTCTTGGGACAGGGGGCTGCTGAAGCTTTCTTT	CASSLSLLGQGAAEAFF
NA	TRBV28	TRBJ1-2	18	NA	TGTGCCAGCAAGGCCCATGGAACAGGGCTTCCCCCCTTCTATGGCTACACCTTC	CASKAHGTGLPPFYGYTF
NA	TRBV28	TRBJ1-5	15	NA	TGTGCCAGCAGTCCCCGGGCCAGGGGCAATCAGCCCCAGCATTTT	CASSPRARGNQPQHF
TRBD1	TRBV30	TRBJ1-5	13	NA	TGTGCCTGGAGTCGGACAGGGGATCAGCCCCAGCATTTT	CAWSRTGDQPQHF
TRBD1	TRBV30	TRBJ1-3	15	few	TGTGCCTGGAGTGACCGGACAGGGGCTAGGAACACCATATATTTT	CAWSDRTGARNTIYF
NA	TRBV5-8	TRBJ2-2	14	few	TGTGCCAGCAGCTTGGAACTATACACCGGGGAGCTGTTTTTT	CASSLELYTGELFF
TRBD1	TRBV6-5	TRBJ1-1	13	NA	TGTGCCAGCAGGGAACAGGGGTTTGGCGAAGCTTTCTTT	CASREQGFGEAFF
TRBD1	TRBV7-9	TRBJ2-7	15	NA	TGTGCCAGCAGCTTGACGGGACAGGGTTTCTACGAGCAGTACTTC	CASSLTGQGFYEQYF
TRBD2	TRBV5-1	TRBJ2-7	14	NA	TGCGCCAGCAGCTTAAGCGGGAGCTCCTACGAGCAGTACTTC	CASSLSGSSYEQYF
TRBD2	TRBV6-1	TRBJ2-5	15	NA	TGTGCCAGCAGGCTAGCGGGAGCAATTCAAGAGACCCAGTACTTC	CASRLAGAIQETQYF
NA	TRBV4-3	TRBJ1-2	13	NA	TGCGCCAGCAGCCAACAACAGGGTCGAGGCTACACCTTC	CASSQQQGRGYTF
NA	TRBV21-1	TRBJ1-5	19	NA	TGTGCCAGCAAAGCGATGGGACAGGCCTCCCCCGGTAAAAATCAGCCCCAGCATTTT	CASKAMGQASPGKNQPQHF
NA	TRBV6-4	TRBJ2-3	14	NA	TGTGCCAGCTCTAGAGGGAGTGCGACAGATACGCAGTATTTT	CASSRGSATDTQYF
NA	TRBV2	TRBJ1-6	15	NA	TGTGCCAGCAGTGACTGGCAGGGTCCCAATTCACCCCTCCACTTT	CASSDWQGPNSPLHF
NA	TRBV5-6	TRBJ1-6	14	NA	TGTGCCAGCAGCACCTACAAACTAAATTCACCCCTCCACTTT	CASSTYKLNSPLHF
NA	TRBV7-9	TRBJ2-3	16	NA	TGTGCCAGCAGCTATCGCGGCAGGGGAGATCCAGATACGCAGTATTTT	CASSYRGRGDPDTQYF
NA	TRBV30	TRBJ2-7	14	NA	TGTGCCTGGACCCACCAGGGGAATTCCTACGAGCAGTACTTC	CAWTHQGNSYEQYF
TRBD1	TRBV19	TRBJ1-5	15	NA	TGTGCCAGTAGTGTCCGGGACAGTGGCAATCAGCCCCAGCATTTT	CASSVRDSGNQPQHF
TRBD1	TRBV28	TRBJ2-5	13	NA	TGTGCCAGCAGTGACAGGGGGCGGCAGACCCAGTACTTC	CASSDRGRQTQYF
TRBD2	TRBV5-6	TRBJ2-1	15	NA	TGTGCCAGCAGCGAGGGACTAGCGGTCTACAATGAGCAGTTCTTC	CASSEGLAVYNEQFF
TRBD1	TRBV4-3	TRBJ2-2	15	once	TGCGCCAGCAGCCGAAGACAGGGGAACACCGGGGAGCTGTTTTTT	CASSRRQGNTGELFF
NA	TRBV5-1	TRBJ1-1	15	once	TGCGCCAGCAGCTTGATGCCGGGTTCGGACACTGAAGCTTTCTTT	CASSLMPGSDTEAFF
NA	TRBV5-1	TRBJ1-2	13	NA	TGCGCCAGCAGACAGGATAGTCGGGCTGGCTACACCTTC	CASRQDSRAGYTF
TRBD1	TRBV7-2	TRBJ2-3	13	NA	TGTGCCAGCAGTCTTACAGGGGCGAATACGCAGTATTTT	CASSLTGANTQYF
TRBD1	TRBV5-1	TRBJ1-1	12	NA	TGCGCCAGCGGACAGGGACACACTGAAGCTTTCTTT	CASGQGHTEAFF
TRBD2	TRBV30	TRBJ2-3	15	NA	TGTGCCTGGAGTCCCTCTAGCGGGAAGGCAGATACGCAGTATTTT	CAWSPSSGKADTQYF
TRBD2	TRBV6-5	TRBJ2-1	16	NA	TGTGCCAGCAGTTACCCCGGAGCGGGGGGGTACAATGAGCAGTTCTTC	CASSYPGAGGYNEQFF